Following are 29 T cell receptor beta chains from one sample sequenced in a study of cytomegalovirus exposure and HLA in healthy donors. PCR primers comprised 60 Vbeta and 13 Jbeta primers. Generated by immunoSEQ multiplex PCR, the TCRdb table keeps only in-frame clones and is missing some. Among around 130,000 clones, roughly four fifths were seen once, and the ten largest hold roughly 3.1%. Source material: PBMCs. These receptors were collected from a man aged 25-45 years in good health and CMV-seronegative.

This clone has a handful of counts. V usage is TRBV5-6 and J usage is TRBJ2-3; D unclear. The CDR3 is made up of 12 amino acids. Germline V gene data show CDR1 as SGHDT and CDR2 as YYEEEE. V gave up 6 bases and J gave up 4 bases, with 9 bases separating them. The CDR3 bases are TGTGCCAGCAACAATGGCCCAGATACGCAGTATTTT. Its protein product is CASNNGPDTQYF.

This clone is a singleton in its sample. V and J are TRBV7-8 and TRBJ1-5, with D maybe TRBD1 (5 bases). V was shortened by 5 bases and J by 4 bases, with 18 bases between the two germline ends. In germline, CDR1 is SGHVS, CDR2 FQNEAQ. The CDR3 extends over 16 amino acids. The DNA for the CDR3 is TGTGCCAGCAGCCCCCTCGGGGGGGTAGGGAATCAGCCCCAGCATTTT. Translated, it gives CASSPLGGVGNQPQHF.

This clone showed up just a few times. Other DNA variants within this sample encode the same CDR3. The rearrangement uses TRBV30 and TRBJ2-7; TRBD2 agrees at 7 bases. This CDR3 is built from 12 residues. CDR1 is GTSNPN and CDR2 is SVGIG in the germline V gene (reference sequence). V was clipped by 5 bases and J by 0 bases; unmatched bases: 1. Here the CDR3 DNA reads TGTGCCTGGGGCGGGGGCTCCTACGAGCAGTACTTC. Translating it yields CAWGGGSYEQYF.

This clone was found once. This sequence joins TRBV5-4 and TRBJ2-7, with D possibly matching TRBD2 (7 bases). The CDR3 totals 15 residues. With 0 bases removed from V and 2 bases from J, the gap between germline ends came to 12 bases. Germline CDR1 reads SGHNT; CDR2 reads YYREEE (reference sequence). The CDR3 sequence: CASSLGGGTTYEQYF. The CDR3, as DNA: TGTGCCAGCAGCTTGGGCGGGGGCACAACCTACGAGCAGTACTTC.

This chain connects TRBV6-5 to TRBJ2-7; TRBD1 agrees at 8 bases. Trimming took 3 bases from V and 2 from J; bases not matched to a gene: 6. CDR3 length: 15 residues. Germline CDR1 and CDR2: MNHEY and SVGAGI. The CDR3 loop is CASSYSGQGPYEQYF. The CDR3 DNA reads TGTGCCAGCAGTTATAGCGGACAGGGTCCCTACGAGCAGTACTTC.

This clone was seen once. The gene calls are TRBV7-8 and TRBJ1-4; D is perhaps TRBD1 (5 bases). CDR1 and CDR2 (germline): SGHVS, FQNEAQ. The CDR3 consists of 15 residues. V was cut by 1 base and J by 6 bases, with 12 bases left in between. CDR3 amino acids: CASSLGSGWHEKLFF. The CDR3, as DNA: TGTGCCAGCAGCTTAGGGTCAGGGTGGCATGAAAAACTGTTTTTT.

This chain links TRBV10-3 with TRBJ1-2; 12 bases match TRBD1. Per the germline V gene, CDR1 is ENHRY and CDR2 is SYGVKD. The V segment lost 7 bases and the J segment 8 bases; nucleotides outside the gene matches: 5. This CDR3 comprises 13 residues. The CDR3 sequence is CAITGTGGKGYTF. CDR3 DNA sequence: TGTGCCATCACCGGGACAGGGGGCAAAGGCTACACCTTC.

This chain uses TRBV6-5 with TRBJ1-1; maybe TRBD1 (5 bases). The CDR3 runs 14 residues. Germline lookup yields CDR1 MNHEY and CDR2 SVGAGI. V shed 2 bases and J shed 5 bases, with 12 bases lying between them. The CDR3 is CASSYAGSMTEAFF. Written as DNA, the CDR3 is TGTGCCAGCAGTTACGCAGGGTCAATGACTGAAGCTTTCTTT.

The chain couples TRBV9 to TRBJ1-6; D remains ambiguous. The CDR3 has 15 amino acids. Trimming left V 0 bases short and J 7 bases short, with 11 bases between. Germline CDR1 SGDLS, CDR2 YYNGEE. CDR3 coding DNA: TGTGCCAGCAGCGTAGGGGCCCCCGGCAATTCACCCCTCCACTTT. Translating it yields CASSVGAPGNSPLHF.

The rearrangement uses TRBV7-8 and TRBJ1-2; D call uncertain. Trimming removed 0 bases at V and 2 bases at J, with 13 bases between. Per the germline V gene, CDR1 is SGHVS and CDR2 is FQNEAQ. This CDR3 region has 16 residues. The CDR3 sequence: CASSLAGSRRNYGYTF. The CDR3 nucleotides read TGTGCCAGCAGCTTAGCTGGGAGTCGGAGAAACTATGGCTACACCTTC.

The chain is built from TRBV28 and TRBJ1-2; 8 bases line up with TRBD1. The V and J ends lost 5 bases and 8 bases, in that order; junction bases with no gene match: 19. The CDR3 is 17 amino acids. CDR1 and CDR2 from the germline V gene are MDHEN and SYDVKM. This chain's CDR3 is CASSTLYESDREDGYTF. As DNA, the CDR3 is TGTGCCAGCAGTACACTCTATGAATCGGACAGGGAGGACGGCTACACCTTC.

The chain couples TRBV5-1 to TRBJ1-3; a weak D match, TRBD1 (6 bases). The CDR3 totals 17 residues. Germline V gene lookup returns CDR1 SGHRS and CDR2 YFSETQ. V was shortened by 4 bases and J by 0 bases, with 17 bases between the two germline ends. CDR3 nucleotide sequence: TGCGCCAGCAGCCGATATTCAGGGGCCAGCTCTGGAAACACCATATATTTT. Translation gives CASSRYSGASSGNTIYF.

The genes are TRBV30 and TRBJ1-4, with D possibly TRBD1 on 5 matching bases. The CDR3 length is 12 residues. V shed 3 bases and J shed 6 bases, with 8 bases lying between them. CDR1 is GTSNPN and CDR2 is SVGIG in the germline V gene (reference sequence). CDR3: CAWRGLDEKLFF. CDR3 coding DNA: TGTGCCTGGAGGGGACTCGATGAAAAACTGTTTTTT.

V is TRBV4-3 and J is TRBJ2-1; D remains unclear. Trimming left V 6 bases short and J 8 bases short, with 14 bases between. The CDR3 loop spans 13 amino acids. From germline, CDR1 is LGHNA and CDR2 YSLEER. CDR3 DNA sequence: TGCGCCAGCAGAGAAATTTTCTTAGATGAGCAGTTCTTC. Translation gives CASREIFLDEQFF.

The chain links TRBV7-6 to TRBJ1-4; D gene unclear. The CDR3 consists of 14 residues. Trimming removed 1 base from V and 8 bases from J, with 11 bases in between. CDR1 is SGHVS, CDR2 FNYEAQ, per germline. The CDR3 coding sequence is TGTGCCAGCAGCTTAGTTCCAGGTCCCGAAAAACTGTTTTTT. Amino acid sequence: CASSLVPGPEKLFF.

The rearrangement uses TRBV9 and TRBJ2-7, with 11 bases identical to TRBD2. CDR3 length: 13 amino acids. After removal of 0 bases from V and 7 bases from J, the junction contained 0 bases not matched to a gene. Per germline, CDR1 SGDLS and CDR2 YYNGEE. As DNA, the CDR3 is TGTGCCAGCAGCGTAGGACTAGCGGGAGAGCAGTACTTC. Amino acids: CASSVGLAGEQYF.

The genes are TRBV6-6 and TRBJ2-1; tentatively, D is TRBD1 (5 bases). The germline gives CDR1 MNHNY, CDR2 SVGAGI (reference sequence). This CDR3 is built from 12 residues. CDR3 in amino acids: CVSGGHRGEQFF. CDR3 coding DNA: TGTGTATCGGGTGGTCATAGGGGTGAGCAGTTCTTC.

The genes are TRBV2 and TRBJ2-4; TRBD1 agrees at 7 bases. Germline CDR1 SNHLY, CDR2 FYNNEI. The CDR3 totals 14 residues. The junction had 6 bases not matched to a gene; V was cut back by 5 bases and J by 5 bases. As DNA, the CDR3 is TGTGCCAGCAGTAGTAACAGGGGTCAAAACATTCAGTACTTC. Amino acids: CASSSNRGQNIQYF.

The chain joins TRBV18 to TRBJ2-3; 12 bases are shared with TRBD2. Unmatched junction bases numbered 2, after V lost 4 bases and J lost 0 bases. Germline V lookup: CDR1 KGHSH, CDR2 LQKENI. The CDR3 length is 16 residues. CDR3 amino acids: CASSLGTSGSTDTQYF. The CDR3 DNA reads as TGTGCCAGCTCACTGGGGACTAGCGGGAGCACAGATACGCAGTATTTT.

CDR3 protein: CASSSAFQRVWEQYF. The DNA of the CDR3 is TGTGCCAGCAGTTCTGCTTTTCAGAGGGTTTGGGAGCAGTACTTC. This chain joins TRBV5-6 and TRBJ2-7; maybe TRBD2 (5 bases). This CDR3 is 15 amino acids long. In germline, CDR1 is SGHDT, CDR2 YYEEEE. V lost 5 bases, J lost 7 bases, and 22 bases lay in between.

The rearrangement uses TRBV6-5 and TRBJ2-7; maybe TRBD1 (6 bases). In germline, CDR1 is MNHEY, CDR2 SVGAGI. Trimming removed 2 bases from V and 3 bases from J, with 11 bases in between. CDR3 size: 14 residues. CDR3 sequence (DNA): TGTGCCAGCAGTTACGAGGCCAGGGGCTACGAGCAGTACTTC. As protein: CASSYEARGYEQYF.

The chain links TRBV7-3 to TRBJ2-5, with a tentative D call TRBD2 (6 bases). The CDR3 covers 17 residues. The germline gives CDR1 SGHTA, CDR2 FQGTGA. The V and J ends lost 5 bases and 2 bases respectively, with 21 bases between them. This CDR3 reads CASSPVVGGGEQETQYF. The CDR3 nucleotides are TGTGCCAGCAGCCCCGTAGTTGGGGGAGGCGAACAAGAGACCCAGTACTTC.

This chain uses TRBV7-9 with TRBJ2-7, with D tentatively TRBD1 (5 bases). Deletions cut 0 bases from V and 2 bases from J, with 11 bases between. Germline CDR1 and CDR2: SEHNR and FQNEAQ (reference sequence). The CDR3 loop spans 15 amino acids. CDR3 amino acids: CASSLARTQPYEQYF. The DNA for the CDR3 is TGTGCCAGCAGCTTAGCCAGGACACAACCCTACGAGCAGTACTTC.

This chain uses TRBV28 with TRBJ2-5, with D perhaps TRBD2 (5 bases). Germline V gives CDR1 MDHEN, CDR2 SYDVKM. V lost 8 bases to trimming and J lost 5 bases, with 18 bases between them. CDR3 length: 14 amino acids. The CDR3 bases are TGTGCCAGCCAAAAGCGGACCCTAGGGGAGACCCAGTACTTC. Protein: CASQKRTLGETQYF.

CDR3 sequence reads: CASSYGGQGYEQYF. The DNA for the CDR3 is TGTGCCAGCAGTTACGGGGGACAGGGCTACGAGCAGTACTTC. The rearrangement links TRBV6-6 to TRBJ2-7, with 9 bases fitting TRBD1. The CDR3 contains 14 residues. Germline loops: CDR1 MNHNY, CDR2 SVGAGI (reference sequence). Germline trimming cut 2 bases from V and 3 bases from J; bases unmatched to any gene: 2.

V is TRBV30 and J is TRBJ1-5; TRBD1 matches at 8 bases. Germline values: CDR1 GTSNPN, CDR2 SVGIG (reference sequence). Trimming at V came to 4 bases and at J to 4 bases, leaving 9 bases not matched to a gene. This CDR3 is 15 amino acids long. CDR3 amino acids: CAWKGQGVGNQPQHF. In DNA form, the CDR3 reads TGTGCCTGGAAAGGACAGGGAGTAGGAAATCAGCCCCAGCATTTT.

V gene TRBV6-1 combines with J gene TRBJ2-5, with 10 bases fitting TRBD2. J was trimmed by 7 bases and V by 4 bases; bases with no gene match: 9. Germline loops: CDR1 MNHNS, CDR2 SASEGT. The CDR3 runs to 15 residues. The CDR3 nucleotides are TGTGCCAGCAGTGTAAGCGGGGGGGCCGGAGGGACCCAGTACTTC. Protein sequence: CASSVSGGAGGTQYF.

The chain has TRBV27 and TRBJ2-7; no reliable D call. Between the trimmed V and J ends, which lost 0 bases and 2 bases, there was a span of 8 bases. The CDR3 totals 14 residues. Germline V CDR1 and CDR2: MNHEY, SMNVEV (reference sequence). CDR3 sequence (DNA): TGTGCCAGCAGTTTATCGGCCAGAACCTACGAGCAGTACTTC. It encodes CASSLSARTYEQYF.

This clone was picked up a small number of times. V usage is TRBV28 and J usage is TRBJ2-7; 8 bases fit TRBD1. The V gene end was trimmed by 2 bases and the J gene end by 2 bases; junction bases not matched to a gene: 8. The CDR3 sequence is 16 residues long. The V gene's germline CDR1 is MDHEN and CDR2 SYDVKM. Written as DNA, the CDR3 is TGTGCCAGCAGTTTACTCCAAACGGGACAGGCCTACGAGCAGTACTTC. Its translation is CASSLLQTGQAYEQYF.